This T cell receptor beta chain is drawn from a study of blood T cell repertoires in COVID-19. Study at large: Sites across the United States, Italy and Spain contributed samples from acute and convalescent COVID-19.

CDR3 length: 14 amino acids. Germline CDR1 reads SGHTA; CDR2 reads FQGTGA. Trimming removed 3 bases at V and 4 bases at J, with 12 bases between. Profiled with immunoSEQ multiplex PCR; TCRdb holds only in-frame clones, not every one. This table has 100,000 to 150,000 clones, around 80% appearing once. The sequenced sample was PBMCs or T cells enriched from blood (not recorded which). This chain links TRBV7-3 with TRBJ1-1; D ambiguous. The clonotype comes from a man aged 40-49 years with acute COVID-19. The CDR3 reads CASSLAGGSTEAFF. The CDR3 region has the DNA TGTGCCAGCAGCTTGGCAGGCGGGAGCACTGAAGCTTTCTTT.